This TCR beta chain is from a study of beta chain features in type 1 diabetes. The sample holds a few counts of this clone. Its antigen is not identified. Whole-study results and caveats: A moderate, significant TCRB CDR3 shortening appeared in type 1 diabetes across four CD4+ subsets.

Deletions cut 2 bases from V and 10 bases from J, with 17 bases between. This CDR3 spans 14 amino acids. Germline CDR1 LNHDA, CDR2 SQIVND (reference sequence). Via CD45RO/CCR7/CD25/CD127/CD95/CD27, cells of the CD4+ naive, central memory, regulatory and stem cell-like memory subsets were sorted. The entirety of the isolated RNA underwent reverse transcription, so expressed TCRB transcripts were sequenced. Repertoires were generated with immunoSEQ multiplex PCR, while TCRdb's copy carries only in-frame clones and drops some. This table holds under 950,000 clones, roughly 16% found once. Sequenced input: naive CD4+ T cells from blood. This chain links TRBV19 with TRBJ1-1; D gene uncertain. The sequence was collected from a woman younger than 35 in good health. Here the CDR3 DNA reads TGTGCCAGTAGTATACGGAGCGGGATCCATACAGCTTTCTTT. Encoded protein: CASSIRSGIHTAFF. The full variable domain, its missing parts supplied by reference TRBV19 and TRBJ1-1, is DGGITQSPKYLFRKEGQNVTLSCEQNLNHDAMYWYRQDPGQGLRLIYYSQIVNDFQKGDIAEGYSVSREKKESFPLTVTSAQKNPTAFYLCASSIRSGIHTAFFGQGTRLTVV.